These 16 T cell receptor beta chains originate from one sample sequenced in a study of blood T cell repertoires in COVID-19. The repertoire was sequenced with immunoSEQ multiplex PCR; TCRdb's copy has only in-frame clones and lacks some. The sample gives around 230,000 clones, over 75% of which show up once; 4.5% to 5.5% is in the top ten. Source material: peripheral blood. The receptors were sampled from a man over 45 with COVID-19, enrolled during active disease.

V and J are TRBV3-1 (or the pseudogene TRBV3-2) and TRBJ1-2; D unresolved. The CDR3 has 12 residues. The germline CDR1 and CDR2 sequences are LGHDT and YNNKEL (reference sequence). The V end lost 4 bases, the J end lost 0 bases, and 3 bases lay between the germline ends. This CDR3 reads CASSPANYGYTF. The DNA of the CDR3 is TGTGCCAGCAGCCCTGCTAACTATGGCTACACCTTC.

This clone was seen once. This chain joins TRBV10-2 and TRBJ2-5, with 7 bases that match TRBD2. The V gene's germline CDR1 is WSHSY and CDR2 SAAADI. V gave up 6 bases and J gave up 5 bases; unmatched junction bases: 15. The CDR3 is 16 amino acids. CDR3 DNA sequence: TGCGCCAGCAGAGAAATACCGGGACTAACCGTGGAGACCCAGTACTTC. Protein: CASREIPGLTVETQYF.

V gene TRBV6-1 combines with J gene TRBJ2-3; 10 nucleotides match TRBD2. After removal of 2 bases from V and 3 bases from J, the junction contained 11 bases not matched to a gene. CDR1 is MNHNS, CDR2 SASEGT, per germline. The CDR3 loop spans 18 amino acids. The CDR3 is CASSERAGGRIVTDTQYF. In DNA form, the CDR3 reads TGTGCCAGCAGTGAACGAGCGGGGGGGCGGATTGTAACAGATACGCAGTATTTT.

The V call is TRBV5-1, the J call TRBJ2-7; D unresolved. This CDR3 has 14 amino acids. Germline V gene lookup returns CDR1 SGHRS and CDR2 YFSETQ. V lost 1 base to trimming and J lost 5 bases, with 13 bases between them. This CDR3 is CASSLFGTSDEQYF. Written as DNA, the CDR3 is TGCGCCAGCAGCTTGTTCGGTACCTCGGACGAGCAGTACTTC.

The V gene is TRBV6-2 or TRBV6-3, the J gene TRBJ2-7; possible D gene TRBD1, 6 bases. Trimming removed 6 bases from V and 0 bases from J, with 21 bases in between. CDR3 size: 17 residues. Germline CDR1 reads MNHEY; CDR2 reads SVGEGT. In nucleotides, the CDR3 is TGTGCCAGCAGCCACGACATGGGGGCCATCCTCTCCTACGAGCAGTACTTC. Amino acids: CASSHDMGAILSYEQYF.

The chain combines TRBV18 with TRBJ1-2; D possibly corresponds to TRBD1 (5 bases). V was cut by 2 bases and J by 3 bases, with 10 bases left in between. Looked up from germline, CDR1 is KGHSH and CDR2 is LQKENI. The CDR3 contains 14 residues. As DNA, the CDR3 is TGTGCCAGCTCACCAGGGGCCGCAGACTATGGCTACACCTTC. Residues: CASSPGAADYGYTF. The full variable domain, in which reference TRBV18 and TRBJ1-2 provide the parts outside the CDR3, is NAGVMQNPRHLVRRRGQEARLRCSPMKGHSHVYWYRQLPEEGLKFMVYLQKENIIDESGMPKERFSAEFPKEGPSILRIQQVVRGDSAAYFCASSPGAADYGYTFGSGTRLTVV.

The chain links TRBV24-1 to TRBJ2-2, with 14 bases lining up with TRBD2. Germline CDR1 reads KGHDR; CDR2 reads SFDVKD. After removal of 10 bases from V and 0 bases from J, the junction contained 6 bases not matched to a gene. CDR3 length: 17 residues. The CDR3 sequence: CATTGTSGGANTGELFF. DNA for the CDR3: TGTGCCACGACCGGGACTAGCGGGGGAGCGAACACCGGGGAGCTGTTTTTT.

This rearrangement joins TRBV5-1 to TRBJ2-5, with 11 bases identical to TRBD1. Germline lookup yields CDR1 SGHRS and CDR2 YFSETQ. V lost 4 bases, J lost 5 bases, and 4 bases stayed unmatched. The CDR3 consists of 14 residues. CDR3 bases: TGCGCCAGCAGCGGACAGGGGGCAGGGGAGACCCAGTACTTC. This sequence encodes CASSGQGAGETQYF.

The V gene is TRBV10-3, the J gene TRBJ2-7; 7 nucleotides align to TRBD2. V lost 3 bases to trimming and J lost 2 bases; unmatched junction nucleotides: 4. This CDR3 contains 14 residues. Per the germline V gene, CDR1 is ENHRY and CDR2 is SYGVKD. In nucleotides, the CDR3 is TGTGCCATCAGTGAAAGGGAGGGTGCCTACGAGCAGTACTTC. Translating it yields CAISEREGAYEQYF.

This clone was seen a few times. CDR3 region: CATSDSPQQGQYF. The CDR3 DNA sequence: TGTGCCACCTCCGATTCCCCCCAACAGGGGCAGTATTTT. The chain carries TRBV10-3 and TRBJ2-3; TRBD1 is a possible D gene (6 bases). The CDR3 is 13 amino acids. CDR1 and CDR2 from the germline V gene are ENHRY and SYGVKD. Trimming took 10 bases from V and 11 from J, leaving 22 bases between them.

The rearrangement joins TRBV27 to TRBJ1-2; unclear D gene. The CDR3 runs to 14 residues. Germline CDR1 MNHEY, CDR2 SMNVEV (reference sequence). Trimming shortened V by 3 bases and J by 4 bases, and 12 bases separated the two germline ends. The CDR3 reads CASSLDSKIYGYTF. CDR3 DNA sequence: TGTGCCAGCAGTTTGGACTCGAAGATCTATGGCTACACCTTC.

The chain carries TRBV15 and TRBJ2-1, with 8 bases that match TRBD2. J lost 7 bases, V lost 1 base, and 9 bases had no gene match. The V gene's germline CDR1 is LNHNV and CDR2 YYDKDF (reference sequence). CDR3 length equals 16 residues. CDR3 loop: CATSRAAGGPWNEQFF. The CDR3 DNA reads TGTGCCACCAGCAGAGCTGCGGGGGGCCCCTGGAATGAGCAGTTCTTC.

The V call is TRBV5-1, the J call TRBJ2-3; a possible D gene is TRBD2 (6 bases). Germline CDR1 SGHRS, CDR2 YFSETQ. The CDR3 totals 15 residues. Trimming pared 5 bases from V and 2 bases from J, leaving 15 bases between. The CDR3 coding sequence is TGCGCCAGCAGGGCCGGGGGTACCTTCACAGATACGCAGTATTTT. Translation: CASRAGGTFTDTQYF.

The J gene is TRBJ2-5, the V gene TRBV6-6; 7 positions agree with TRBD1. The length of the CDR3 is 14 residues. CDR1 MNHNY and CDR2 SVGAGI come from the germline V gene (reference sequence). J lost 3 bases, V lost 2 bases, and 3 bases had no gene match. The CDR3 loop is CASSYRDRKETQYF. CDR3 coding DNA: TGTGCCAGCAGTTACCGGGACAGAAAAGAGACCCAGTACTTC.

The chain carries TRBV20-1 and TRBJ1-5; the D is unclear. CDR1 and CDR2 (germline): DFQATT, SNEGSKA (reference sequence). This CDR3 contains 13 residues. V was cut by 3 bases and J by 4 bases, with 10 bases left in between. The CDR3 coding sequence is TGCAGTGCTAGTCGGCCCGGGAATCAGCCCCAGCATTTT. This translates into CSASRPGNQPQHF.

The chain couples TRBV10-3 to TRBJ2-2; 10 positions agree with TRBD2. V shed 3 bases, J shed 6 bases, and the junction held 13 bases outside the gene matches. There are 18 residues in the CDR3. Per the germline V gene, CDR1 is ENHRY and CDR2 is SYGVKD. The CDR3 is CAISDGGTSALPPGELFF. CDR3 coding DNA: TGTGCCATCAGTGACGGAGGGACTAGCGCGCTACCCCCCGGGGAGCTGTTTTTT.